This T cell receptor (beta chain) stems from a study of T cell responses to AZD1222 COVID-19 vaccine. V lost 2 bases and J lost 11, with 10 bases in between. Germline V CDR1 and CDR2: SQVTM, ANQGSEA. The CDR3 runs to 11 residues. Worth noting for this clone: Antigen unknown.

Using immunoSEQ multiplex PCR, the repertoire was profiled, and TCRdb retains in-frame clones only, with some absent. The sample includes 95,000 to 150,000 clones, roughly 91% of them seen just once. General study findings and limits: Repertoire sampling was restricted to post-peak T cell response timepoints.

The sample was peripheral blood, taken on day 0 of AZD1222 vaccination. This receptor was obtained from an adult in good health. The J gene is TRBJ1-5, the V gene TRBV29-1; the D gene is possibly TRBD1 (5 bases). CDR3 protein: CSVESGGAQHF. The CDR3 bases are TGCAGCGTTGAAAGCGGGGGGGCCCAGCATTTT.